This TCR beta chain emerged from a study of technical replicates of blood from a handful of donors. Germline V gene lookup returns CDR1 SNHLY and CDR2 FYNNEI. V shed 6 bases and J 4 bases; nucleotides not matched to a gene: 4. The CDR3 consists of 14 residues. Some clones are missing from TCRdb's copy, which holds only in-frame ones; the method was immunoSEQ multiplex PCR. The repertoire includes approximately 73,000 clones, just under 95% of them detected once, and approximately 0.35% sits in the top ten. The clonotype originates from a human donor in good health. The rearrangement uses TRBV2 and TRBJ1-4, with TRBD1 matching over 8 bases. The sample was T cells isolated from PBMCs. This CDR3 is CASRKQGGNEKLFF. The CDR3 DNA reads as TGTGCCAGCAGGAAACAGGGGGGTAATGAAAAACTGTTTTTT.